The clone carrying this TCR beta chain was seen more than once but under ten times. Healthy Caucasians made up all donors. The CDR3 extends over 14 amino acids. With 4 bases removed from V and 2 bases from J, the gap between germline ends came to 13 bases. Germline V gene sequence: CDR1 SGHRS, CDR2 YFSETQ. TCRdb recomputed calls from the 5' RACE reads with MiXCR, one row per CDR3 protein. The data show about 520,000 distinct CDR3 sequences, approximately 22% seen once. These data belong to a study of identical twins. This same sample was also taken into another study, of T cells expressing NK-cell markers.

This sequence joins TRBV5-1 and TRBJ2-7; D is undetermined. The origin of this receptor is a woman between 18 and 30 years old in good health. The sequenced sample was CD4+ T cells sorted from blood. The CDR3 bases are TGCGCCAGCAGCCCCGGATCTAGGGCCTACGAGCAGTACTTC. Its protein product is CASSPGSRAYEQYF.